One sample yielded the 7 T cell receptor beta chains listed below, sequenced in a study of T cells in Graves' hyperthyroidism and ophthalmopathy. Researchers amplified the TCR beta CDR3 regions from RNA transcripts. An initial round of RT-PCR targeting the TCR CDR3 relied on the HTBI primer set. TCRdb ran MiXCR on the multiplex PCR reads and lists one entry per CDR3 protein. The sample comprises around 400,000 distinct CDR3 sequences, 20% to 25% of which are singletons, and more than 60% rests with the top ten. Sequencing was carried out using blood. Receptors originate from a man aged 50 to 60 with Graves' hyperthyroidism.

This clonotype was counted a few times. The chain combines TRBV5-1 with TRBJ2-3; TRBD2 is a possible D gene (6 bases). Germline lookup yields CDR1 SGHRS and CDR2 YFSETQ. V dropped 1 base and J dropped 6 bases, with 15 bases sitting between them. The CDR3 has 15 amino acids. This CDR3 is CASSLSGGTEDTQYF. CDR3 DNA sequence: TGCGCCAGCAGCTTGTCCGGGGGTACCGAGGATACGCAGTATTTT.

The chain carries TRBV7-8 and TRBJ2-3; 7 nucleotides line up with TRBD2. The CDR3 totals 15 residues. The V gene end was trimmed by 3 bases and the J gene end by 5 bases; junction bases not matched to a gene: 8. Germline assignment: CDR1 SGHVS and CDR2 FQNEAQ. CDR3 coding DNA: TGTGCCAGCAGCTTTCGAGGGAGGGCGGTAGATACGCAGTATTTT. It codes for CASSFRGRAVDTQYF.

The chain carries TRBV6-6 and TRBJ2-7, with D uncertain. The V end was cut by 0 bases, the J end by 9 bases, with 15 bases between. This CDR3 spans 14 amino acids. The germline CDR1 and CDR2 sequences are MNHNY and SVGAGI (reference sequence). CDR3 nucleotide sequence: TGTGCCAGCAGTTACTCTCCGGGTTTACCTTCGCAGTACTTC. Protein product: CASSYSPGLPSQYF.

This clonotype has a handful of counts. The genes are TRBV2 and TRBJ2-2; D remains unclear. The CDR3 is made up of 12 amino acids. The germline V gene encodes CDR1 SNHLY and CDR2 FYNNEI. The V end was cut by 4 bases, the J end by 5 bases, with 5 bases between. DNA for the CDR3: TGTGCCAGCAGTGTGTGGACCGGGGAGCTGTTTTTT. Encoded protein: CASSVWTGELFF.

In its sample, this clonotype was seen many times. V gene TRBV11-2 combines with J gene TRBJ1-2; 8 positions agree with TRBD1. This CDR3 contains 14 residues. V lost 5 bases and J lost 1; bases outside the gene matches: 3. Germline loops: CDR1 SGHAT, CDR2 FQNNGV. The DNA of the CDR3 is TGTGCCAGCAGCCTGGACAGGGATAACTATGGCTACACCTTC. Amino acid sequence: CASSLDRDNYGYTF. Supplemented by reference TRBV11-2 and TRBJ1-2, the full variable domain reads EAGVAQSPRYKIIEKRQSVAFWCNPISGHATLYWYQQILGQGPKLLIQFQNNGVVDDSQLPKDRFSAERLKGVDSTLKIQPAKLEDSAVYLCASSLDRDNYGYTFGSGTRLTVV.

This clonotype was seen only a few times. The chain uses TRBV27 and TRBJ2-2, with D unresolved. Germline lookup yields CDR1 MNHEY and CDR2 SMNVEV (reference sequence). V lost 3 bases, J lost 6 bases, and 5 bases lay in between. This CDR3 has 12 residues. The CDR3, as DNA: TGTGCCAGCAGTTTCGAGGCCGGGGAGCTGTTTTTT. Protein: CASSFEAGELFF.

The V call is TRBV27, the J call TRBJ2-5, with D hard to call. This CDR3 comprises 14 residues. The germline V gene has CDR1 MNHEY and CDR2 SMNVEV (reference sequence). V was pared by 5 bases and J by 5 bases, with 15 bases between. Written as DNA, the CDR3 is TGTGCCAGCAGTCCCCCGCCCCGAAGGGAGACCCAGTACTTC. Its translation is CASSPPPRRETQYF.